The 27 T cell receptor beta chains given below trace back to one sample, sequenced in a study of a mutant IDH1 vaccine in newly diagnosed glioma. Time point defined: week 47, end of study. The investigators gave 300 ug of mutant IDH1 20-mer peptide in each vaccine dose, together with topical imiquimod. Clones were sequenced by immunoSEQ multiplex PCR, and TCRdb holds only the in-frame ones, with some missing. This sample yields some 30,000 clones, of which approximately 83% are seen a single time; 25% to 35% belongs to the top ten. Their cognate antigens are unknown. The source was PBMCs, collected from a glioma patient whose treatment included an IDH1 peptide vaccine. Receptor source: a man aged 30 to 39 with glioma.

In this sample, this clone turned up once. V gene TRBV7-9 combines with J gene TRBJ2-5; possibly TRBD2 for D (5 bases). The DNA end favors TRBJ2-7, so the J call may be wrong. The CDR3 has 14 amino acids. Germline CDR1 is SEHNR and CDR2 is FQNEAQ (reference sequence). This chain's CDR3 is CASSLGGNSYEQYF. CDR3 nucleotide sequence: TGTGCCAGCAGCTTAGGAGGGAACTCCTACGAGCAGTACTTC.

The rearrangement uses TRBV28 and TRBJ2-2, with D possibly being TRBD1 (7 bases). Germline V gives CDR1 MDHEN, CDR2 SYDVKM. Trimming pared 3 bases from V and 4 bases from J, leaving 9 bases between. The CDR3 is made up of 14 amino acids. In DNA form, the CDR3 reads TGTGCCAGCAGTTTTCAGGGGGGCACCGGGGAGCTGTTTTTT. Its protein is CASSFQGGTGELFF.

The chain recombines TRBV5-1 with TRBJ2-1; 10 bases are a match to TRBD2. CDR1 SGHRS and CDR2 YFSETQ come from the germline V gene. V lost 0 bases to trimming and J lost 8 bases; unmatched junction nucleotides: 11. The CDR3 sequence is 17 residues long. The CDR3 here is CASSLAGETSGKDEQFF. In DNA form, the CDR3 reads TGCGCCAGCAGCTTGGCCGGAGAAACTAGCGGGAAGGATGAGCAGTTCTTC.

This clone has a single count. The chain uses TRBV10-3 and TRBJ1-6; no clear D. Trimming cost V 2 bases and J 7 bases, with 18 bases left between them. Germline V gene lookup returns CDR1 ENHRY and CDR2 SYGVKD. The CDR3 extends over 17 amino acids. Here the CDR3 reads CAISEIGQSGSNSPLHF. Here the CDR3 DNA reads TGTGCCATCAGTGAGATTGGGCAGAGTGGCTCGAATTCACCCCTCCACTTT.

V usage is TRBV5-4 and J usage is TRBJ2-3, with D perhaps matching TRBD2 (6 bases). The germline CDR1 and CDR2 sequences are SGHNT and YYREEE (reference sequence). The ends were cut back, 3 bases at V and 0 bases at J, with 14 bases in the middle. This CDR3 is built from 16 residues. The CDR3 protein is CASSSPDGTSTDTQYF. The CDR3 DNA follows: TGTGCCAGCAGCTCCCCGGACGGGACTAGCACAGATACGCAGTATTTT. Based on the CDR3 plus reference TRBV5-4 and TRBJ2-3, the full variable domain is ETGVTQSPTHLIKTRGQQVTLRCSSQSGHNTVSWYQQALGQGPQFIFQYYREEENGRGNFPPRFSGLQFPNYSSELNVNALELDDSALYLCASSSPDGTSTDTQYFGPGTRLTVL.

The CDR3 nucleotides are TGCGCCAGCAGCCAAGATTTGGGGACAAGGAACACTGAAGCTTTCTTT. Protein product: CASSQDLGTRNTEAFF. The chain has TRBV4-3 and TRBJ1-1; TRBD1 might be the D (6 bases). V dropped 0 bases and J dropped 1 base, with 12 bases sitting between them. This CDR3 has 16 amino acids. The germline CDR1 and CDR2 sequences are LGHNA and YSLEER.

The chain is built from TRBV6-1 and TRBJ1-1; 7 nucleotides align to TRBD1. Germline CDR1 reads MNHNS; CDR2 reads SASEGT. V lost 4 bases, J lost 1 base, and 3 bases stayed unmatched. This CDR3 spans 14 amino acids. In DNA form, the CDR3 reads TGTGCCAGCAGTGGTCGACAGGGGAACACTGAAGCTTTCTTT. The encoded protein is CASSGRQGNTEAFF.

The table lists this clone with a few counts. This chain joins TRBV7-2 and TRBJ1-1, with D maybe TRBD1 (6 bases). The CDR3 is 14 amino acids. V lost 8 bases to trimming and J lost 1 base, with 14 bases between them. The germline gives CDR1 SGHTA, CDR2 FQGNSA. CDR3 residues: CASCRGQENTEAFF. The CDR3 coding sequence is TGTGCCAGCTGCCGGGGGCAGGAGAACACTGAAGCTTTCTTT.

This chain links TRBV2 with TRBJ2-7; TRBD2 matches 8 bases. Germline CDR1 and CDR2: SNHLY and FYNNEI. The CDR3 spans 19 residues. V lost 0 bases, J lost 6 bases, and 19 bases stayed unmatched. CDR3 nucleotides: TGTGCCAGCAGTGAAGCACACTCAATAAACGGGGGGGCCTCAAGCGAGCAGTACTTC. Its translation is CASSEAHSINGGASSEQYF.

The chain links TRBV7-9 to TRBJ2-3; either TRBD1 or TRBD2 may fit D (5 bases each). CDR1 and CDR2 (germline): SEHNR, FQNEAQ (reference sequence). Trimming took off 5 bases at V and 0 bases at J, with 12 bases between the two ends. The CDR3 extends over 15 amino acids. The CDR3 spells CASSRLGESTDTQYF. DNA for the CDR3: TGTGCCAGCAGCCGACTGGGGGAAAGCACAGATACGCAGTATTTT. Together with reference TRBV7-9 and TRBJ2-3, the CDR3 gives the full variable domain: DTGVSQNPRHKITKRGQNVTFRCDPISEHNRLYWYRQTLGQGPEFLTYFQNEAQLEKSRLLSDRFSAERPKGSFSTLEIQRTEQGDSAMYLCASSRLGESTDTQYFGPGTRLTVL.

V gene TRBV27 combines with J gene TRBJ2-3; D is tentatively TRBD1 or TRBD2 (5 bases each). Germline values: CDR1 MNHEY, CDR2 SMNVEV (reference sequence). This CDR3 is built from 16 residues. Trimming removed 10 bases at V and 0 bases at J, with 20 bases between. As DNA, the CDR3 is TGTGCCACTTCGATTAAGCCAGGGAGAAGCACAGATACGCAGTATTTT. Translation: CATSIKPGRSTDTQYF.

The rearrangement uses TRBV5-4 and TRBJ2-1; 9 bases agree with TRBD2. CDR3 size: 16 residues. V lost 4 bases and J lost 4; bases outside the gene matches: 9. Per germline, CDR1 SGHNT and CDR2 YYREEE (reference sequence). CDR3 coding DNA: TGTGCCAGCAGCACCGTAGCGGGGGATAAGTACAATGAGCAGTTCTTC. The encoded protein is CASSTVAGDKYNEQFF.

This chain connects TRBV5-1 to TRBJ2-7, with 9 bases aligning to TRBD2. Germline CDR1 reads SGHRS; CDR2 reads YFSETQ. The CDR3 consists of 16 residues. Germline trimming cut 0 bases from V and 5 bases from J; bases unmatched to any gene: 9. The CDR3 region has the DNA TGCGCCAGCAGCTTGGGGCTAGCGGGATCCTACGACGAGCAGTACTTC. It specifies CASSLGLAGSYDEQYF.

Worth noting for this clone: One end of the junction does not line up with germline, which may come from a read error. V is TRBV6-5 and J is TRBJ1-6; no firm D call. Germline V lookup: CDR1 MNHEY, CDR2 SVGAGI. The CDR3 is 13 residues long. The CDR3, as DNA: TGTGCCAGCAGTTGGACTAATAACTCACCCCTCCACTTT. Amino acids: CASSWTNNSPLHF.

This chain joins TRBV7-8 and TRBJ2-5; 8 bases line up with TRBD2. Per germline, CDR1 SGHVS and CDR2 FQNEAQ. The CDR3 runs 14 residues. With V trimmed by 4 bases and J by 7 bases, 8 bases remained unmatched. This CDR3 is CASSSLAEKGTQYF. CDR3 DNA sequence: TGTGCCAGCAGCTCACTAGCGGAAAAAGGGACCCAGTACTTC.

The chain has TRBV28 and TRBJ1-1, with TRBD1 identical over 10 bases. Trimming took 10 bases from V and 0 from J; bases not matched to a gene: 8. From germline, CDR1 is MDHEN and CDR2 SYDVKM. This CDR3 contains 15 residues. The CDR3, as DNA: TGTGCCACCCAGGACAGGGGGAGGGTGAACACTGAAGCTTTCTTT. Its protein product is CATQDRGRVNTEAFF.

This chain connects TRBV19 to TRBJ2-7; D possibly corresponds to TRBD1 (6 bases). The CDR3 runs 14 residues. Deletions cut 4 bases from V and 1 base from J, with 11 bases between. Germline V CDR1 and CDR2: LNHDA, SQIVND (reference sequence). The CDR3 region is CASSKRQVSYEQYF. In DNA form, the CDR3 reads TGTGCCAGTAGTAAGAGACAGGTATCCTACGAGCAGTACTTC.

The chain recombines TRBV15 with TRBJ2-5; 12 nucleotides line up with TRBD2. Germline trimming cut 4 bases from V and 2 bases from J; bases unmatched to any gene: 5. Per the germline V gene, CDR1 is LNHNV and CDR2 is YYDKDF (reference sequence). The CDR3 has 16 amino acids. The CDR3 DNA reads TGTGCCACCAGCATACCTAGCGGGGGGGCACAAGAGACCCAGTACTTC. It yields the protein CATSIPSGGAQETQYF.

This clone was seen just once. The chain is built from TRBV7-9 and TRBJ2-5; 15 positions agree with TRBD2. The CDR3 loop spans 17 amino acids. The trim removed 4 bases at V and 5 bases at J, leaving 8 bases unmatched. CDR1 and CDR2 (germline): SEHNR, FQNEAQ (reference sequence). The CDR3 sequence: CASSSGLAGGLMETQYF. The DNA of the CDR3 is TGTGCCAGCAGCTCGGGACTAGCGGGGGGTTTGATGGAGACCCAGTACTTC. The complete variable domain, with remaining parts taken from reference TRBV7-9 and TRBJ2-5, reads DTGVSQNPRHKITKRGQNVTFRCDPISEHNRLYWYRQTLGQGPEFLTYFQNEAQLEKSRLLSDRFSAERPKGSFSTLEIQRTEQGDSAMYLCASSSGLAGGLMETQYFGPGTRLLVL.

The V gene is TRBV11-3, the J gene TRBJ2-3, with TRBD2 matching 15 bases. Per the germline V gene, CDR1 is SGHNT and CDR2 is YENEEA. This CDR3 comprises 16 residues. V shed 5 bases and J 3 bases; nucleotides not matched to a gene: 3. CDR3 region: CASSQGLAGGTDTQYF. Here the CDR3 DNA reads TGTGCCAGCAGCCAGGGACTAGCGGGGGGAACAGATACGCAGTATTTT.

This sequence joins TRBV19 and TRBJ1-1, with no clear D. This CDR3 is 10 amino acids long. Germline CDR1 LNHDA, CDR2 SQIVND (reference sequence). Deletions cut 7 bases from V and 6 bases from J, with 6 bases between. The CDR3 DNA sequence: TGTGCCAGTAAGGAGGCTGAAGCTTTCTTT. As protein: CASKEAEAFF.

The rearrangement links TRBV9 to TRBJ2-4, with a possible D match to TRBD2 (5 bases). This CDR3 has 14 residues. V dropped 3 bases and J dropped 0 bases, with 7 bases sitting between them. The germline gives CDR1 SGDLS, CDR2 YYNGEE. The CDR3 nucleotides read TGTGCCAGCAGCGCCCGGGAAGCCAAAAACATTCAGTACTTC. Translation gives CASSAREAKNIQYF.

The V call is TRBV5-6, the J call TRBJ2-2; 14 positions agree with TRBD2. The CDR3 has 19 residues. Germline loops: CDR1 SGHDT, CDR2 YYEEEE. The ends lost 1 base at V and 6 bases at J; junction bases unmatched: 11. CDR3 coding DNA: TGTGCCAGCAGCTTGAGGCTCGCGGGACTAGCGGGAGATCCCGGGGAGCTGTTTTTT. Residues: CASSLRLAGLAGDPGELFF.

This rearrangement joins TRBV4-3 to TRBJ2-5; TRBD1 agrees at 7 bases. The length of the CDR3 is 15 residues. Trimming cost V 0 bases and J 4 bases; bases outside gene matches: 5. Germline V gene data show CDR1 as LGHNA and CDR2 as YSLEER. In nucleotides, the CDR3 is TGCGCCAGCAGCCAAGATCACAGGGGTGGAGAGACCCAGTACTTC. Its translation is CASSQDHRGGETQYF.

V and J are TRBV7-2 and TRBJ2-5; 8 bases match TRBD2. J gave up 4 bases and V 3 bases, and 4 bases lay outside the gene matches. CDR1 and CDR2 (germline): SGHTA, FQGNSA. The CDR3 length is 14 residues. This CDR3 is CASSLYGTRETQYF. The CDR3 coding sequence is TGTGCCAGCAGCTTGTACGGGACTAGAGAGACCCAGTACTTC.

This clone was recorded once. The gene calls are TRBV5-1 and TRBJ2-3; no reliable D call. V was clipped by 1 base and J by 1 base, with 10 bases between them. Germline V gene sequence: CDR1 SGHRS, CDR2 YFSETQ. There are 15 residues in the CDR3. CDR3 bases: TGCGCCAGCAGCTTGTGGGGTGGCGGCACAGATACGCAGTATTTT. This codes for CASSLWGGGTDTQYF. Filled out from reference TRBV5-1 and TRBJ2-3, the complete variable domain reads KAGVTQTPRYLIKTRGQQVTLSCSPISGHRSVSWYQQTPGQGLQFLFEYFSETQRNKGNFPGRFSGRQFSNSRSEMNVSTLELGDSALYLCASSLWGGGTDTQYFGPGTRLTVL.

This clone showed up just once. V usage is TRBV2 and J usage is TRBJ2-1; a weak D match, TRBD1 (5 bases). Germline assignment: CDR1 SNHLY and CDR2 FYNNEI. V gave up 0 bases and J gave up 0 bases, with 12 bases separating them. The CDR3 contains 17 residues. The CDR3 loop is CASSEADPGRSYNEQFF. The CDR3 DNA follows: TGTGCCAGCAGTGAAGCGGATCCAGGGCGCTCCTACAATGAGCAGTTCTTC.